What follows are 11 T cell receptor beta chains derived from one specimen sequenced in a study of CDR3 diversity in severe acne. From the PCR reads, TCRdb called clonotypes with MiXCR, one entry per CDR3 protein. The table shows more than 70,000 distinct CDR3 sequences, with about half occurring only once. Sequencing was done on a sample of blood. The receptors come from a male donor with severe acne vulgaris.

The rearrangement links TRBV10-3 to TRBJ2-7; 8 nucleotides agree with TRBD2. CDR3 length: 20 amino acids. CDR1 and CDR2 from the germline V gene are ENHRY and SYGVKD. V trimming: 6 bases; J trimming: 7 bases; junction bases outside the gene matches: 29. CDR3: CAIRKTSDSGEVGGHYEQYF. DNA for the CDR3: TGTGCCATCAGGAAGACTAGCGATAGCGGGGAGGTGGGAGGCCACTATGAGCAGTACTTC.

V and J are TRBV6-5 and TRBJ2-7; 13 nucleotides line up with TRBD2. The trim removed 2 bases at V and 3 bases at J, leaving 1 base unmatched. The CDR3 extends over 15 amino acids. Germline assignment: CDR1 MNHEY and CDR2 SVGAGI. The CDR3 region is CASSYRTSGSYEQYF. CDR3 DNA: TGTGCCAGCAGTTACCGGACTAGCGGGAGCTACGAGCAGTACTTC.

This chain connects TRBV13 to TRBJ2-5; no definite D call. The CDR3 consists of 12 residues. With 11 bases removed from V and 7 bases from J, the gap between germline ends came to 17 bases. Germline V gives CDR1 PRHDT, CDR2 FYEKMQ (reference sequence). CDR3 residues: CAWPEVRRTQYF. In nucleotides, the CDR3 is TGTGCCTGGCCCGAAGTGCGTAGGACCCAGTACTTC.

The chain's CDR3 is CASTSGREPEQFF. CDR3 coding DNA: TGTGCCAGCACTTCGGGGAGGGAACCTGAGCAGTTCTTC. The V and J genes are TRBV6-5 and TRBJ2-1; 7 bases align to TRBD2. In germline, CDR1 is MNHEY, CDR2 SVGAGI. CDR3 length equals 13 residues. V lost 7 bases and J lost 9; bases outside the gene matches: 9.

This clonotype has a handful of counts. Just one base apart from a much larger clone, this may be a read error. The chain recombines TRBV2 with TRBJ2-5, with a weak D call TRBD2 (6 bases). CDR1 and CDR2 from the germline V gene are SNHLY and FYNNEI. The CDR3 is made up of 14 amino acids. CDR3 nucleotides: TGTGCCAGCGGTGAACTAGCAGTCCAAGAGACCCAGTACTTC. As protein: CASGELAVQETQYF.

The V gene is TRBV29-1, the J gene TRBJ1-4; D ambiguous. This CDR3 is built from 12 residues. Trimming shortened V by 4 bases and J by 6 bases, and 9 bases separated the two germline ends. Germline V gives CDR1 SQVTM, CDR2 ANQGSEA. In nucleotides, the CDR3 is TGCAGCGTTGTAGAGCCGGATGAAAAACTGTTTTTT. This gives the protein CSVVEPDEKLFF.

As concerns this clonotype: This may be a read error: a much more frequent sequence differs by one nucleotide. The rearrangement uses TRBV20-1 and TRBJ1-2; the D is unclear. This CDR3 contains 13 residues. CDR1 and CDR2 (germline): DFQATT, SNEGSKA (reference sequence). Trimming removed 0 bases at V and 9 bases at J, with 14 bases between. The DNA for the CDR3 is TGCAGTGCTAGAGATCTCCGTTCTGGAAGCTACACCTTC. Translating it yields CSARDLRSGSYTF.

The table lists this clonotype with a few counts. The chain joins TRBV7-9 to TRBJ2-5, with TRBD2 matching 11 bases. The CDR3 covers 19 residues. Trimming cost V 1 base and J 4 bases; bases outside gene matches: 14. The germline gives CDR1 SEHNR, CDR2 FQNEAQ (reference sequence). The CDR3, as DNA: TGTGCCAGCAGCTTAGTAGTCAGGGGTACTAGCGGGAGTCGAGAGACCCAGTACTTC. Its translation is CASSLVVRGTSGSRETQYF.

This clonotype was detected only a few times. V and J are TRBV4-1 and TRBJ1-5; D is perhaps TRBD1 (5 bases). V lost 6 bases and J 1 base, leaving 22 bases between the germline ends. This CDR3 is 18 amino acids long. Germline V gives CDR1 MGHRA, CDR2 YSYEKL. The CDR3 loop reads CASSPTAGRDRSNQPQHF. CDR3 nucleotide sequence: TGCGCCAGCAGTCCCACCGCCGGCAGGGACCGGAGCAATCAGCCCCAGCATTTT.

This clonotype was seen repeatedly, ten times or more. The rearrangement uses TRBV24-1 and TRBJ1-1; D is uncertain. Trimming took 7 bases from V and 0 from J, leaving 5 bases between them. This CDR3 has 12 amino acids. Germline loops: CDR1 KGHDR, CDR2 SFDVKD. CDR3: CATRQMNTEAFF. CDR3 coding DNA: TGTGCCACCAGACAGATGAACACTGAAGCTTTCTTT.

There are a few counts of this clonotype. The chain carries TRBV6-1 and TRBJ1-5; 11 bases agree with TRBD1. Germline V gene data show CDR1 as MNHNS and CDR2 as SASEGT. With V trimmed by 6 bases and J by 6 bases, 13 bases remained unmatched. This CDR3 is 17 amino acids long. CDR3 region: CASRVGTGGVGGQPQHF. CDR3 bases: TGTGCCAGCAGGGTCGGGACAGGGGGTGTAGGTGGTCAGCCCCAGCATTTT.